A single T cell receptor beta chain is shown here with its context. Original analysis: For nucleated cells, counts were estimated from reference gene primer amplification. Measured with immunoSEQ multiplex PCR; TCRdb has only the in-frame clones, and not every one. D and trimming come from the DNA, and the V and J calls and clone size come from that table. The sample lists around 58,000 clones; just over 85% were seen once. This record belongs to a study of blood T cell repertoires in COVID-19. Overall study context: Sites across the United States, Italy and Spain contributed samples from acute and convalescent COVID-19. PBMCs, B-cell-depleted T cells, or T cells provided the cDNA or gDNA that made up the material.

Germline values: CDR1 SGDLS, CDR2 YYNGEE. The CDR3 spans 13 residues. Trimming stripped 4 bases from V and 4 bases from J, with 8 bases between. What was sequenced was peripheral blood. The chain links TRBV9 to TRBJ1-4; D unclear. This receptor was obtained from a woman aged 55-75 years with COVID-19, enrolled during active disease. CDR3 residues: CASSSGVNEKLFF. CDR3 DNA: TGTGCCAGCAGCTCCGGGGTTAATGAAAAACTGTTTTTT. Full variable domain (missing parts from reference TRBV9 and TRBJ1-4): DSGVTQTPKHLITATGQRVTLRCSPRSGDLSVYWYQQSLDQGLQFLIQYYNGEERAKGNILERFSAQQFPDLHSELNLSSLELGDSALYFCASSSGVNEKLFFGSGTQLSVL.